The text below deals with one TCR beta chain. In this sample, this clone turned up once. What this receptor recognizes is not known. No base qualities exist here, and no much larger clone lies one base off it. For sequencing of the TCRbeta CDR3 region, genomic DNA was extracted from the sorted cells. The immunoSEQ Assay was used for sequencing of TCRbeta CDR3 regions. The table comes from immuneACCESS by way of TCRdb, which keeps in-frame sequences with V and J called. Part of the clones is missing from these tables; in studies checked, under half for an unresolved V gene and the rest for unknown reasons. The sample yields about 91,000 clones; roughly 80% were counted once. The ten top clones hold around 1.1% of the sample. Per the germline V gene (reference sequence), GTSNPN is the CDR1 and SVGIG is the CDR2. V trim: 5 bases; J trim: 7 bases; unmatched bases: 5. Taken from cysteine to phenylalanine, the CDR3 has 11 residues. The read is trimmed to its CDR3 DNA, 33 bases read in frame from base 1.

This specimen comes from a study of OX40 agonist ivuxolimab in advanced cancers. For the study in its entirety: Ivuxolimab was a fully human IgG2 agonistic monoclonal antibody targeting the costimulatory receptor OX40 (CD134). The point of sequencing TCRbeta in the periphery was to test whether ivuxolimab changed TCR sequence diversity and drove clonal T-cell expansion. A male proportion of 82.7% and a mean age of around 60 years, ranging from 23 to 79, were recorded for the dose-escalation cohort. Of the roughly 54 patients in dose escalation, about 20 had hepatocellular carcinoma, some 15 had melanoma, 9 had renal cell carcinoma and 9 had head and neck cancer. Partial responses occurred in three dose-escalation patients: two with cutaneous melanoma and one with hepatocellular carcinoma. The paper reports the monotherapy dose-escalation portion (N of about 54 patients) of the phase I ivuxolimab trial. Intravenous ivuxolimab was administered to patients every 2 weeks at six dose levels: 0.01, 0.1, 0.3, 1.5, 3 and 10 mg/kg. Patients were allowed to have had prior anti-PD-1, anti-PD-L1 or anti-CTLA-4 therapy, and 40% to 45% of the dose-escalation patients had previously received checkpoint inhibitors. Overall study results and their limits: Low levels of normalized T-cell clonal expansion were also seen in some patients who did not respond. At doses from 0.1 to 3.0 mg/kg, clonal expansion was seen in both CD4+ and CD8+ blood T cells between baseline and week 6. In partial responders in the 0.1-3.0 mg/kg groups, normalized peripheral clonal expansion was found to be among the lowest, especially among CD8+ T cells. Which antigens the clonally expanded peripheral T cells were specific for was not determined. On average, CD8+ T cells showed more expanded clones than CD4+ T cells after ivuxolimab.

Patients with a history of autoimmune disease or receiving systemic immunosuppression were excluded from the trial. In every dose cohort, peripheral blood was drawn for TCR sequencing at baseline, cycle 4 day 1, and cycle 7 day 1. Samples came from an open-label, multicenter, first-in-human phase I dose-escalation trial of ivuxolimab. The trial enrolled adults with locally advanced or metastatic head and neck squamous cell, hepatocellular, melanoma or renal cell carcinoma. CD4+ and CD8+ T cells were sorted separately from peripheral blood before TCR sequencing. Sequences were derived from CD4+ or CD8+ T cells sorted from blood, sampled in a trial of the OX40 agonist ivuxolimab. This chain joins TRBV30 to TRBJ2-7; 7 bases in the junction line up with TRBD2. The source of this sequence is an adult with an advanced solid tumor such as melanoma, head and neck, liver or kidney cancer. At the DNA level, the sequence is TGTGCCTGGGGGTGGGGAGGGGAGCAGTACTTC. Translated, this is CAWGWGGEQYF.